This TCR beta chain emerged from a study of shared clonotypes between healthy human individuals (dated by TCRdb to 2020 to 2021). As for the study more broadly: The cohort comprised a couple of women and a few men aged 18 to 49 years. To estimate repertoire size and how much clonotypes are shared between individuals, the study performed deep sequencing of blood TCR repertoires from about five healthy adults. Libraries were prepared and TCR repertoires were sequenced by different laboratories using diverse techniques, in order to increase sequencing depth and limit assay-specific biases. Between about 0.85 and 9.5 billion PBMCs per donor were obtained by leukapheresis. General study outcomes and caveats: The genetic and exposure-history diversity represented was limited by the small number of donors. Sampling was restricted to blood, and TCR repertoires in tissues likely differ from the TCR repertoires found in blood. Pairwise subsampling led to the expectation that sequencing depth would affect the degree of clonotype sharing among donors.

The donors were healthy, HIV-negative adults who had no recently reported acute infections or vaccinations. All donors were Caucasian adults living in Nashville, Tennessee, USA. For unsorted samples, 75 million to 90 million PBMCs were counted and genomic DNA was extracted with the QIAamp DNA Blood Mini kit. After blood collection by leukapheresis, PBMCs were isolated using Ficoll-Histopaque density gradient centrifugation and then cryopreserved in the vapor phase of liquid nitrogen. In regard to this clone: The clone's antigen remains unknown. Base qualities are not provided; no much larger clone lies one nucleotide away.

Reading from cysteine to phenylalanine, the CDR3 counts 18 amino acids. CDR3 DNA is the only sequence kept; it has 54 bases, read in frame from the first base. Using the deep immunoSEQ assay, multiplex PCR amplified TCR CDR3 regions from genomic DNA. Extracted genomic DNA from each cell subset was distributed evenly across all wells of several immunoSEQ 96-well plates, and each plate was treated as a replicate. Each replicate PCR for unsorted PBMC received approximately 300 ng genomic DNA, equal to 25,000 to 30,000 T cell genomes. Unsorted PBMC genomic DNA was sequenced across ten immunoSEQ deep assay plates. Purified libraries were measured with a Qubit 3.0 fluorometer, size-checked on a Bioanalyzer 2100, and measured again with the KAPA Library Quantification kit. A separate single-read 150-cycle Illumina NextSeq 550 flow cell was used to sequence each immunoSEQ 96-well plate. On the study's bioinformatics: Because the immunoSEQ output included only junctional sequences and no quality scores, the filtering could not be the same as the filtering used for full-length reads. To assign V/J genes and CDR3, sequences were annotated against IMGT germline references using PyIR, a Python wrapper for IgBLAST v1.9. Reads with weak V/J assignments (E-value above 1e-6), missing CDR3, stop codons, out-of-frame junctions, or ambiguous translated residues were removed. V3J clonotypes were defined by identical inferred V gene, J gene, and CDR3 amino acid sequence. To compute the percentage overlap between repertoires, the number of shared unique clonotypes was divided by the size of the smaller repertoire. Three approaches were used to assess repertoire richness: RTK rarefaction, the Chao1 estimator, and Recon v2.1 estimates of unobserved clonotypes. In TCRdb, the immuneACCESS table is reduced to in-frame sequences with V and J assigned. These tables do not hold every clone; where another copy was compared, an unresolved V gene accounts for under half, and the others remain unexplained. For V, J and clone size, that table is used; D and trimming come from the DNA. The table for this sample lists about 480,000 clones; nearly 80% of them were counted only once. Jointly, the top ten make up under 15% of the sample.

What was sequenced was PBMCs. This chain is built from TRBV1 and TRBJ2-3; the D call TRBD2 from the table was never checked on the DNA. TRBV1 corresponds to a pseudogene. The TCR originated in a woman in her 40s in good health. Some clones in this sample may be carry-over from other donors' samples. The CDR3: CTSSQDSGGRCVADTQYF. The bases read TGCACCAGCAGCCAAGATTCGGGCGGGAGGTGCGTAGCAGATACGCAGTATTTT.